The 17 T cell receptor beta chains listed next were all sequenced from one sample in a study of T cell responses to AZD1222 COVID-19 vaccine. Clones were read by immunoSEQ multiplex PCR, and TCRdb kept only the in-frame ones, dropping some. The profile shows about 180,000 clones, around 90% of them singletons. The source was peripheral blood, collected on day 0 of AZD1222 vaccination. Source of these receptors: an adult in good health.

The rearrangement links TRBV28 to TRBJ1-5; 7 bases map to TRBD1. The germline CDR1 and CDR2 sequences are MDHEN and SYDVKM. The CDR3 sequence is 15 residues long. The ends lost 5 bases at V and 5 bases at J; junction bases unmatched: 9. The CDR3 DNA sequence: TGTGCCAGCAGTACCCTGACAGGGTTTGATCAGCCCCAGCATTTT. Translating gives CASSTLTGFDQPQHF.

The chain couples TRBV6-4 to TRBJ1-2, with D possibly TRBD1 on 5 matching bases. The CDR3 length is 15 residues. The V end was cut by 7 bases, the J end by 3 bases, with 18 bases between. Germline lookup yields CDR1 MRHNA and CDR2 SNTAGT. The CDR3 nucleotides are TGTGCCAGCACCCCCGAACCGGGACGCCACTATGGCTACACCTTC. Amino acids: CASTPEPGRHYGYTF.

The chain recombines TRBV18 with TRBJ2-2, with D tentatively TRBD1 (6 bases). Germline V gives CDR1 KGHSH, CDR2 LQKENI. Trimming shortened V by 2 bases and J by 4 bases, and 17 bases separated the two germline ends. This CDR3 spans 17 amino acids. CDR3 loop: CASSPGSQGWSTGELFF. CDR3 sequence (DNA): TGTGCCAGCTCACCAGGGTCTCAGGGGTGGAGCACCGGGGAGCTGTTTTTT.

V usage is TRBV6-6 and J usage is TRBJ1-1; D is unresolved. This CDR3 is built from 12 residues. Trimming stripped 6 bases from V and 0 bases from J, with 5 bases between. Germline V gene sequence: CDR1 MNHNY, CDR2 SVGAGI (reference sequence). The CDR3 region is CASREVNTEAFF. The CDR3 nucleotides are TGTGCCAGCAGGGAGGTGAACACTGAAGCTTTCTTT.

V and J are TRBV19 and TRBJ2-7; no reliable D call. This CDR3 is 13 amino acids long. V gave up 1 base and J gave up 3 bases, with 7 bases separating them. In germline, CDR1 is LNHDA, CDR2 SQIVND (reference sequence). The CDR3 bases are TGTGCCAGTAGTATAGGAAAGGGCTACGAGCAGTACTTC. Translated, it gives CASSIGKGYEQYF.

The chain is built from TRBV3-1 (or the pseudogene TRBV3-2) and TRBJ1-2; 7 bases match TRBD1. Unmatched junction bases numbered 5, after V lost 0 bases and J lost 7 bases. The CDR3 spans 14 residues. Germline lookup yields CDR1 LGHDT and CDR2 YNNKEL (reference sequence). The CDR3 loop is CASSQDQGVGGYTF. The DNA for the CDR3 is TGTGCCAGCAGCCAAGATCAGGGGGTTGGTGGCTACACCTTC.

A remark on this clone: Other DNA sequences in this specimen translate into the identical CDR3. This chain connects TRBV6-5 to TRBJ2-3; 8 bases match TRBD1. The V and J ends lost 6 bases and 1 base, in that order; junction bases with no gene match: 0. CDR1 and CDR2 from the germline V gene are MNHEY and SVGAGI. This CDR3 is built from 13 residues. The CDR3 DNA follows: TGTGCCAGCAGGGGACAGGGCACAGATACGCAGTATTTT. Protein: CASRGQGTDTQYF.

The J gene is TRBJ1-2, the V gene TRBV28; a weak D match, TRBD1 (6 bases). Germline CDR1 and CDR2: MDHEN and SYDVKM. V dropped 3 bases and J dropped 3 bases, with 14 bases sitting between them. The CDR3 runs 15 residues. DNA for the CDR3: TGTGCCAGCAGTTTCAACAGGGCACCATACTATGGCTACACCTTC. It encodes CASSFNRAPYYGYTF.

The sample holds a few counts of this clone. The rearrangement links TRBV5-1 to TRBJ1-6; weak D call: TRBD1 (5 bases). Trimming pared 3 bases from V and 6 bases from J, leaving 13 bases between. The CDR3 sequence is 15 residues long. CDR1 and CDR2 (germline): SGHRS, YFSETQ. CDR3 loop: CASSSAGTGNSPLHF. CDR3 sequence (DNA): TGCGCCAGCAGCTCCGCGGGGACGGGTAATTCACCCCTCCACTTT. Looking up the rest from reference TRBV5-1 and TRBJ1-6 gives the full variable domain: KAGVTQTPRYLIKTRGQQVTLSCSPISGHRSVSWYQQTPGQGLQFLFEYFSETQRNKGNFPGRFSGRQFSNSRSEMNVSTLELGDSALYLCASSSAGTGNSPLHFGNGTRLTVT.

J is TRBJ2-3 and V is TRBV6-5, with TRBD1 matching 9 bases. Germline loops: CDR1 MNHEY, CDR2 SVGAGI. The CDR3 extends over 14 amino acids. Trimming removed 6 bases from V and 7 bases from J; junction bases left unmatched: 8. CDR3 bases: TGTGCCAGCAGCACAGGGGGCGAGAGGAATACGCAGTATTTT. Translation gives CASSTGGERNTQYF.

CDR3 region: CASSSTLGLSNEQFF. The CDR3 region has the DNA TGTGCCAGCAGCTCCACCCTCGGGTTGTCCAATGAGCAGTTCTTC. The chain employs TRBV7-2 and TRBJ2-1; no firm D call. CDR3 length equals 15 residues. CDR1 SGHTA and CDR2 FQGNSA come from the germline V gene. The V end lost 4 bases, the J end lost 6 bases, and 16 bases lay between the germline ends. The variable domain in full, with the rest retrieved from reference TRBV7-2 and TRBJ2-1, is GAGVSQSPSNKVTEKGKDVELRCDPISGHTALYWYRQSLGQGLEFLIYFQGNSAPDKSGLPSDRFSAERTGGSVSTLTIQRTQQEDSAVYLCASSSTLGLSNEQFFGPGTRLTVL.

The chain is built from TRBV4-2 and TRBJ1-2; tentative D call: TRBD1 (5 bases). Looked up from germline, CDR1 is LGHNA and CDR2 is YNFKEQ. Trimming pared 1 base from V and 0 bases from J, leaving 9 bases between. The CDR3 is made up of 15 amino acids. DNA for the CDR3: TGTGCCAGCAGCCAAGCGGGGCCAGCTAACTATGGCTACACCTTC. Its translation is CASSQAGPANYGYTF.

V usage is TRBV28 and J usage is TRBJ2-7; 9 bases fit TRBD1. Germline V gene data show CDR1 as MDHEN and CDR2 as SYDVKM. The CDR3 has 15 residues. The junction had 6 bases not matched to a gene; V was cut back by 4 bases and J by 2 bases. CDR3 DNA sequence: TGTGCCAGCAGTTCGGGACAGGGTCTTACCTACGAGCAGTACTTC. It codes for CASSSGQGLTYEQYF.

The rearrangement joins TRBV18 to TRBJ1-4; possible D gene TRBD1, 6 bases. The CDR3 runs 14 residues. In germline, CDR1 is KGHSH, CDR2 LQKENI. The germline V and J ends were trimmed by 3 bases and 7 bases, with 12 bases remaining between them. CDR3: CASSPAGGGEKLFF. The CDR3 DNA reads as TGTGCCAGCTCACCCGCTGGGGGCGGTGAAAAACTGTTTTTT.

This chain links TRBV3-1 (or the pseudogene TRBV3-2) with TRBJ2-7, with a weak D call TRBD2 (7 bases). From germline, CDR1 is LGHDT and CDR2 YNNKEL (reference sequence). Between the trimmed V and J ends, which lost 4 bases and 2 bases, there was a span of 9 bases. This CDR3 comprises 13 residues. The CDR3 DNA follows: TGTGCCAGCAGCCGGGGGGGCCCCTACGAGCAGTACTTC. Residues: CASSRGGPYEQYF.

V usage is TRBV20-1 and J usage is TRBJ2-1; D possibly matches TRBD1 or TRBD2 (6 bases each). CDR3 length: 12 amino acids. With 3 bases removed from V and 12 bases from J, the gap between germline ends came to 15 bases. Germline CDR1 DFQATT, CDR2 SNEGSKA (reference sequence). The CDR3 nucleotides are TGCAGTGCTAGTACAGGGACTCCGGTGCAGTTCTTC. This sequence encodes CSASTGTPVQFF.

This clone came up a few times. The chain has TRBV29-1 and TRBJ2-3; 8 bases are a match to TRBD1. Unmatched junction bases numbered 8, after V lost 4 bases and J lost 2 bases. The CDR3 runs to 15 residues. Looked up from germline, CDR1 is SQVTM and CDR2 is ANQGSEA. The CDR3 bases are TGCAGCGTTGTAGGACAGGGAAGAACCACAGATACGCAGTATTTT. Translating it yields CSVVGQGRTTDTQYF.